The sequence of this T cell receptor beta chain was determined in a study of cytomegalovirus exposure and HLA in healthy donors. The wider study: Early released data comprised 80 million to 90 million unique TCRs from HLA-typed donors. General study findings and limits: Trimming of TCR beta V- and J-genes showed a link, identified in a later analysis, to a missense DCLRE1C variant. Presence/absence analyses rested on an assumption that sequencing depth was roughly uniform across donors.

Germline values: CDR1 MGHRA, CDR2 YSYEKL. The CDR3 contains 15 residues. Trimming took 0 bases from V and 9 from J, leaving 17 bases between them. To note about this clone: What it binds is not known.

The PCR used 60 Vbeta and 13 Jbeta primers. The data were produced by immunoSEQ multiplex PCR, yet TCRdb's version contains in-frame clones alone and is incomplete. The sample has fewer than 100,000 clones; approximately 76% are singletons. The clonotype comes from a man aged 35 to 55 in good health and CMV-seropositive. This rearrangement joins TRBV4-1 to TRBJ1-2; D gene ambiguous. The material sequenced was PBMCs. CDR3 sequence (DNA): TGCGCCAGCAGCCAAGATAACTTGGCAGCGGGGAGCTACACCTTC. Protein sequence: CASSQDNLAAGSYTF.